The clone carrying this T cell receptor (beta chain) was recorded many times. Individual cDNA molecules each received unique molecular identifiers attached to them. TCRdb ran MiXCR on the 5' RACE reads and lists one entry per CDR3 protein. The sample lists about 25,000 distinct CDR3 sequences; less than 7% were seen once. This entry belongs to a study of early T cells in non-severe SARS-CoV-2 infection. V was clipped by 5 bases and J by 1 base, with 23 bases between them. Germline CDR1 is SGHTA and CDR2 is FQGNSA. The CDR3 contains 18 residues. Material for sequencing was whole blood. This sequence originates from an adult who was a healthcare worker with PCR-confirmed SARS-CoV-2 infection or an uninfected control (not recorded which). The chain couples TRBV7-2 to TRBJ1-1, with a tentative D call TRBD1 (5 bases). CDR3 loop: CASSRGSRRGVSNTEAFF. CDR3 DNA: TGTGCCAGCAGCCGCGGCTCCAGACGGGGGGTCTCGAACACTGAAGCTTTCTTT.